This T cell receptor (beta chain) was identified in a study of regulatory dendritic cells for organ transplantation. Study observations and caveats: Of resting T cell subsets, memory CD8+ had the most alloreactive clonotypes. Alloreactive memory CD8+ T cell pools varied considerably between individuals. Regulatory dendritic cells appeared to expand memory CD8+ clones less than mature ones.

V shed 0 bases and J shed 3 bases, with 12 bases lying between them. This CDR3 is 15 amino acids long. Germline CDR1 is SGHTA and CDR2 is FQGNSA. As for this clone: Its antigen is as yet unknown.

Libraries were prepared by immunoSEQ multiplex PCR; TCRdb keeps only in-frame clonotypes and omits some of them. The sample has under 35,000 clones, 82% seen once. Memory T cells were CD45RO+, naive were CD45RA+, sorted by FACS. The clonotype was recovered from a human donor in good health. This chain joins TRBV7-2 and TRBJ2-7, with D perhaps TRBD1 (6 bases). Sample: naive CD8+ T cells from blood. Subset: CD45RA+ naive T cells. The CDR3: CASSLAGDRSYEQYF. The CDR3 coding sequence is TGTGCCAGCAGCTTAGCGGGAGACAGGAGCTACGAGCAGTACTTC.